This entry describes one T cell receptor beta chain. The data were obtained in a study of blood T cell repertoires in COVID-19. The overall study: Samples representing acute and convalescent COVID-19 were sourced from the United States, Italy and Spain.

This CDR3 has 13 amino acids. In germline, CDR1 is MDHEN, CDR2 SYDVKM. Trimming left V 6 bases short and J 3 bases short, with 11 bases between. As processed by the authors: The assay estimated nucleated cells by amplifying reference gene primers. The protocol was immunoSEQ multiplex PCR, while the TCRdb copy is restricted to in-frame clones and leaves out a portion. That table gives V, J and clone size, and the DNA gave D and trimming. Of around 50,000 clones listed, 86% are singletons. The chain combines TRBV28 with TRBJ1-2; tentatively, D is TRBD1 (5 bases). This clonotype was obtained from a man aged 60 to 69 with active or convalescent COVID-19. Sequenced: peripheral blood. The CDR3 region is CASRSTDDYGYTF. The CDR3 DNA sequence: TGTGCCAGCAGGTCGACAGACGACTATGGCTACACCTTC.